This TCR beta chain originates from a study of regulatory T cells in long-lasting Graves disease. Time point here: newly diagnosed GD, antithyroid drugs for less than 3 months. Making the TCR library involved RNA that had been extracted from PBMCs. This clonotype was seen a few times. The antigen remains undetermined. Both iRepertoire HTBI primers and Arm-PCR of CDR3 regions were used to build the TCR beta libraries. TCRdb reprocessed the multiplex PCR reads with MiXCR, giving one entry per CDR3 protein. The sample carries roughly 500,000 distinct CDR3 sequences, 13% recorded once. Findings and caveats of the study: A greater number of public clonotypes (over 2,500) was shared by persistent patients than by new patients (about 880).

With 3 bases removed from V and 9 bases from J, the gap between germline ends came to 17 bases. The CDR3 covers 14 residues. Germline assignment: CDR1 WSHSY and CDR2 SAAADI. The sample was also reused in another study, on T cells in Graves' hyperthyroidism and ophthalmopathy. Per that study: Patients aged 18 to 65 had newly diagnosed hyperthyroidism that had lasted under 2 months. The HTBI primer set drove a first-round RT-PCR of the TCR CDR3.

The chain has TRBV10-2 and TRBJ1-1; D might be TRBD1 (6 bases). The TCR sequence derives from a man aged 30 to 45 with Graves disease. The sequencing used peripheral blood mononuclear cells (PBMCs), collected at new diagnosis, from a patient treated with antithyroid drugs. CDR3 sequence reads: CASSDGNGGLQAFF. The DNA of the CDR3 is TGCGCCAGCAGTGATGGTAATGGGGGGCTCCAAGCTTTCTTT.